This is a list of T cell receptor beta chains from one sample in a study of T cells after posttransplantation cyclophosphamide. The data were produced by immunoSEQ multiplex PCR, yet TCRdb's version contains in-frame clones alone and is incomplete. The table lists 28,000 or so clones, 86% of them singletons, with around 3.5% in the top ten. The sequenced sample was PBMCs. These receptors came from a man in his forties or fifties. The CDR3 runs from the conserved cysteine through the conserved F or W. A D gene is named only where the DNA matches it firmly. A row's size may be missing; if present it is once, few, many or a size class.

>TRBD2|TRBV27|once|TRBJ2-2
CASSLLLAGVFGELFF
TGTGCCAGCAGTTTATTGCTAGCGGGAGTTTTCGGGGAGCTGTTTTTT
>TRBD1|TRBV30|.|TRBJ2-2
CAWTPDRVGTGELFF
TGTGCCTGGACCCCCGACAGGGTGGGCACCGGGGAGCTGTTTTTT
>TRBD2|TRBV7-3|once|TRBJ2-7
CASSPKAGGTEQYF
TGTGCCAGCAGCCCCAAAGCGGGGGGAACCGAGCAGTACTTC
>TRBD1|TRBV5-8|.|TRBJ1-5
CASSLAGDRFNQPQHF
TGTGCCAGCAGCTTGGCCGGGGACAGATTCAATCAGCCCCAGCATTTT
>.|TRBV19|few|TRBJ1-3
CASSITGRNTIYF
TGTGCCAGTAGTATAACAGGGAGAAACACCATATATTTT
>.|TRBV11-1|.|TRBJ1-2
CASSSGPNYGYTF
TGTGCCAGCAGCTCAGGGCCAAACTATGGCTACACCTTC
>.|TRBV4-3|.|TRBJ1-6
CASSQVGGSSPLHF
TGCGCCAGCAGCCAAGTGGGGGGGAGTTCACCCCTCCACTTT
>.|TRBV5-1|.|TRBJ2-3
CASLQGGPADTQYF
TGCGCCAGTTTACAGGGGGGGCCGGCAGATACGCAGTATTTT
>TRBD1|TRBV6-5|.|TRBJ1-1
CASSYEAGGTEAFF
TGTGCCAGCAGTTACGAGGCAGGGGGCACTGAAGCTTTCTTT
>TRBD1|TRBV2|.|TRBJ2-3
CASTLLGQGDTDTQYF
TGTGCCAGCACCCTTTTAGGACAGGGGGACACAGATACGCAGTATTTT
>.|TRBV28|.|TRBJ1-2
CASSSSGGGRYGYTF
TGTGCCAGCAGTTCCTCCGGGGGGGGGCGGTATGGCTACACCTTC
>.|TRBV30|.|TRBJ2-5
CAWSAHRGRQETQYF
TGTGCCTGGTCCGCCCACCGGGGGAGGCAAGAGACCCAGTACTTC
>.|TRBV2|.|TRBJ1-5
CASDITGNQPQHF
TGTGCCAGCGATATTACAGGGAATCAGCCCCAGCATTTT
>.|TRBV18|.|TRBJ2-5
CASSQQALQETQYF
TGTGCCAGCTCCCAACAGGCCCTTCAAGAGACCCAGTACTTC
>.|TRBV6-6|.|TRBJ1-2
CASSHPPGIGYTF
TGTGCCAGCAGTCACCCACCAGGGATCGGCTACACCTTC
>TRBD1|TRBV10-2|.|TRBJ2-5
CASSELGIARGRETQYF
TGCGCCAGCAGTGAGTTGGGGATCGCCAGGGGGAGAGAGACCCAGTACTTC
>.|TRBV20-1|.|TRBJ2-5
CSATDVEGQYF
TGCAGTGCTACCGATGTCGAGGGCCAGTACTTC
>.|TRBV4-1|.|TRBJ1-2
CASSQREAFYGYTF
TGCGCCAGCAGCCAAAGGGAGGCATTCTATGGCTACACCTTC
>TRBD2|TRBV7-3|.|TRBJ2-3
CASSPIAGRDTQYF
TGTGCCAGCAGCCCTATAGCGGGACGAGATACGCAGTATTTT
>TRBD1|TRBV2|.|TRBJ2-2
CATHGTGLTGELFF
TGTGCCACCCACGGGACAGGACTCACCGGGGAGCTGTTTTTT
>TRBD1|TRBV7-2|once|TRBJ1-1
CASSRIGTVTEAFF
TGTGCCAGCAGCCGTATAGGGACAGTTACTGAAGCTTTCTTT
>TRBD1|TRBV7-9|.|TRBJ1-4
CASSPRYIGGREKLFF
TGTGCCAGCAGCCCCCGTTACATAGGGGGCCGAGAAAAACTGTTTTTT
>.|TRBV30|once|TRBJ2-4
CAWQGRGGRIAKNIQYF
TGTGCCTGGCAAGGGAGGGGGGGTAGAATAGCCAAAAACATTCAGTACTTC
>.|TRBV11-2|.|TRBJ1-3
CASSSNGYTIYF
TGTGCCAGCAGCTCCAACGGGTACACCATATATTTT
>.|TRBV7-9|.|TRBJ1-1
CASSPRFGGARTEAFF
TGTGCCAGCAGCCCACGCTTCGGGGGGGCGCGCACTGAAGCTTTCTTT
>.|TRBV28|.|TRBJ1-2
CASRALMASGRKRGYTF
TGTGCCAGCAGAGCTCTCATGGCCTCGGGTCGGAAACGAGGCTACACCTTC
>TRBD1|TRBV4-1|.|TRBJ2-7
CASSPGQGADYEQYF
TGCGCCAGCAGCCCTGGACAGGGGGCCGACTACGAGCAGTACTTC
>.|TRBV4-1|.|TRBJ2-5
CASSQDLSQRRVSQETQYF
TGCGCCAGCAGCCAAGATCTGAGTCAGCGGAGGGTCTCCCAAGAGACCCAGTACTTC
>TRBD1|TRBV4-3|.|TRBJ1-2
CASSPLPGQGLYGYTF
TGCGCCAGCAGCCCCCTACCGGGACAGGGCCTCTATGGCTACACCTTC
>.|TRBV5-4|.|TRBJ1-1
CASSPQGWGTEAFF
TGTGCCAGCAGCCCCCAGGGTTGGGGCACTGAAGCTTTCTTT
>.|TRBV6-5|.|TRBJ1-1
CASENWNTEAFF
TGTGCCAGCGAAAACTGGAACACTGAAGCTTTCTTT
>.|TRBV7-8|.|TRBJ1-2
CASSLASAGSDGYTF
TGTGCCAGCAGCTTAGCGTCGGCAGGGTCGGATGGCTACACCTTC
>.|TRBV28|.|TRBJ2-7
CASRLRGEQYF
TGTGCCAGCAGGCTCCGGGGCGAGCAGTACTTC
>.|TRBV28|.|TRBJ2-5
CASAKGDQETQYF
TGTGCCAGCGCCAAAGGGGATCAAGAGACCCAGTACTTC
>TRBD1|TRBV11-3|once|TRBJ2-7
CASSPPDRVYEQYF
TGTGCCAGCAGCCCCCCGGACAGGGTTTACGAGCAGTACTTC
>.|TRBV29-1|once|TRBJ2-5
CSVSWGAGEETQYF
TGCAGCGTTTCCTGGGGGGCGGGAGAAGAGACCCAGTACTTC
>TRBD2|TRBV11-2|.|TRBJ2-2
CASSPLSGGLIGELFF
TGTGCCAGCAGCCCACTTAGCGGGGGGCTAATTGGGGAGCTGTTTTTT
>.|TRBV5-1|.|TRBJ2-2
CASSLYGQNTGELFF
TGCGCCAGCAGCTTGTATGGACAGAACACCGGGGAGCTGTTTTTT
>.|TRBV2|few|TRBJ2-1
CASSAVFTYNEQFF
TGTGCCAGCAGTGCAGTCTTTACCTACAATGAGCAGTTCTTC
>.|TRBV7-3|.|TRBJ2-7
CASSLSAGAGEQYF
TGTGCCAGCAGCTTATCTGCAGGGGCGGGCGAGCAGTACTTC
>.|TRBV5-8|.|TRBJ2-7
CASSRTGLYEQYF
TGTGCCAGCAGCCGGACCGGACTCTACGAGCAGTACTTC
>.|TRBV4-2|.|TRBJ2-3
CASSQDPGMDTQYF
TGTGCCAGCAGCCAAGATCCCGGGATGGATACGCAGTATTTT
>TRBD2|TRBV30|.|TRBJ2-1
CAWSQAGGRLEQFF
TGTGCCTGGAGTCAAGCGGGGGGACGACTCGAGCAGTTCTTC
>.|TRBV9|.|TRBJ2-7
CASSANLGPTLEQYF
TGTGCCAGCAGCGCCAACCTAGGCCCCACCCTCGAGCAGTACTTC
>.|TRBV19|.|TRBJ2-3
CASSIAAGTNFADTQYF
TGTGCCAGTAGTATAGCGGCCGGGACAAATTTTGCAGATACGCAGTATTTT
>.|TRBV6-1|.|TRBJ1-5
CASSEAGDTNQPQHF
TGTGCCAGCAGTGAAGCGGGGGACACCAATCAGCCCCAGCATTTT